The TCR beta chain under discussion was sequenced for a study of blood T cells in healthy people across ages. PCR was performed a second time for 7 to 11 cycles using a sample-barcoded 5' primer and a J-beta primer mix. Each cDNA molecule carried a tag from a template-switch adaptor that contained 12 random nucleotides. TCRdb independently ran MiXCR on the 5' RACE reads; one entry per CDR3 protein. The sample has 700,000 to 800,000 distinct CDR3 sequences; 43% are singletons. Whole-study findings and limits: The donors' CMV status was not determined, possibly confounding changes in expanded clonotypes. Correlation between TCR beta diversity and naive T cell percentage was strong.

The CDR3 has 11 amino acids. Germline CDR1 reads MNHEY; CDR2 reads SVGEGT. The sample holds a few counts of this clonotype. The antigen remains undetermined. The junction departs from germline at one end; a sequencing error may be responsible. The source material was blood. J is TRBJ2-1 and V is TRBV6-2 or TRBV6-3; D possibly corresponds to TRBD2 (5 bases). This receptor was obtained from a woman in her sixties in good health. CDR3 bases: TGCGCCAGCAGCTACCCGGGGGAGCAGTTCTTC. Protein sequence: CASSYPGEQFF.